This T cell receptor (beta chain) comes out of a study of a mutant IDH1 vaccine in newly diagnosed glioma. On the study more broadly: Investigators started vaccination 4-6 weeks after radiotherapy alone, or with temozolomide cycles. Points from the study as a whole: Evidence of vaccine-induced immune responses was documented in less than 95% of patients.

V gave up 3 bases and J gave up 3 bases, with 9 bases separating them. The length of the CDR3 is 14 residues. Per germline, CDR1 SNHLY and CDR2 FYNNEI. The table came from immunoSEQ multiplex PCR; TCRdb's copy has only in-frame clones and leaves some out. Here the sample spans some 61,000 clones, roughly 84% being singletons. Concerning this clone: Its specificity is unknown.

The time point was: week 35, safety follow-up. The content of each vaccine dose was 300 ug of mutant IDH1 20-mer peptide, and topical imiquimod accompanied it. In weeks 1, 3, 5, 7, 11, 15, 19 and 23, patients were vaccinated. Each astrocytoma in the donors was new, WHO grade 3 or 4, IDH1-mutant and ATRX-lost. This material consisted of PBMCs, taken from a glioma patient whose treatment included an IDH1 peptide vaccine. This TCR came from a man aged 18 to 29 with glioma. The chain carries TRBV2 and TRBJ1-5; D unclear. CDR3 DNA: TGTGCCAGCAGTGATAGACGGGACAATCAGCCCCAGCATTTT. As protein: CASSDRRDNQPQHF.